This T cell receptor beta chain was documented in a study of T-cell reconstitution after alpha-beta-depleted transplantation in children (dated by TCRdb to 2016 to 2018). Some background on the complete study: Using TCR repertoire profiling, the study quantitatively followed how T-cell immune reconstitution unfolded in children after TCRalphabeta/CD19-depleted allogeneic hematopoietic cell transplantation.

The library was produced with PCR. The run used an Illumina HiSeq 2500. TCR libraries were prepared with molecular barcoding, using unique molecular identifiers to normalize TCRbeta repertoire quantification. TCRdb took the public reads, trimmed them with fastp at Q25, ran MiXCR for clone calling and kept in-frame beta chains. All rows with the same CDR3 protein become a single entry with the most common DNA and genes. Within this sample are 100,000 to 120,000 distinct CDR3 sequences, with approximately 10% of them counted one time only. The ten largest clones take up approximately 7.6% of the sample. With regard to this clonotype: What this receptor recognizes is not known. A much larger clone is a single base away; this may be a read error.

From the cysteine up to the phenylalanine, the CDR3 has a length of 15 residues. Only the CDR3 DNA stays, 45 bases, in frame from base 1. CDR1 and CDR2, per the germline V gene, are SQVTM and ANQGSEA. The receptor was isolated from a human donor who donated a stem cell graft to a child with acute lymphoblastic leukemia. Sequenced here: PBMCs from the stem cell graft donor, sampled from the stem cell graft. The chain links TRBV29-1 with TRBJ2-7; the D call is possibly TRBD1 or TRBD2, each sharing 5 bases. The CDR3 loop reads CSVVGRVTGAYEHYF. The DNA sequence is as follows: TGCAGCGTTGTGGGCAGGGTAACCGGGGCCTACGAGCACTACTTC.